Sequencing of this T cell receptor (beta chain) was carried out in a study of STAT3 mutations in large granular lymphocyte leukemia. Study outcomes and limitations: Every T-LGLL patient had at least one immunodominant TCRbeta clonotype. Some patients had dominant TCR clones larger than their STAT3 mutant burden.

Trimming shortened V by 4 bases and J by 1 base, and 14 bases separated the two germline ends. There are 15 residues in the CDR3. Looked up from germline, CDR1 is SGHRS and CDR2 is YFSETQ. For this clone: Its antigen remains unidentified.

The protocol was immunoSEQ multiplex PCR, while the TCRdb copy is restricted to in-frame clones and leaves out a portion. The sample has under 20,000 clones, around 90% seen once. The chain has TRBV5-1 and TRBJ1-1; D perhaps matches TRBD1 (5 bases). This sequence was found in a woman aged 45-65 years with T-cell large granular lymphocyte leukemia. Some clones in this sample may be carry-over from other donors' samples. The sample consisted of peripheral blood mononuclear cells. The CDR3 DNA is TGCGCCAGCAGCCCGGGACCGACGCAGAACACTGAAGCTTTCTTT. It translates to CASSPGPTQNTEAFF.